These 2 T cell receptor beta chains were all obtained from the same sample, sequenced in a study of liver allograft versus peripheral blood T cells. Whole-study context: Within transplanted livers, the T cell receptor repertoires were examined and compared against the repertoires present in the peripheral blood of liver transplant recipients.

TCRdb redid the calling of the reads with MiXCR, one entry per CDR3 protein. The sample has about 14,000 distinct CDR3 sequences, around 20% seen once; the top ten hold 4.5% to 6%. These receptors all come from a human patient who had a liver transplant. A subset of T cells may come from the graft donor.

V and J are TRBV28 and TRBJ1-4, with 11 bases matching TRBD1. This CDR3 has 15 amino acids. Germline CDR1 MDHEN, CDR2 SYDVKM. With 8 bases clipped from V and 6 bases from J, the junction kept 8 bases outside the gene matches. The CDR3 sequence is CASLTGTGGHEKLFF. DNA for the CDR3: TGTGCCAGCCTCACCGGGACAGGGGGTCATGAAAAACTGTTTTTT. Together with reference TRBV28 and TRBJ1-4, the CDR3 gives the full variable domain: DVKVTQSSRYLVKRTGEKVFLECVQDMDHENMFWYRQDPGLGLRLIYFSYDVKMKEKGDIPEGYSVSREKKERFSLILESASTNQTSMYLCASLTGTGGHEKLFFGSGTQLSVL.

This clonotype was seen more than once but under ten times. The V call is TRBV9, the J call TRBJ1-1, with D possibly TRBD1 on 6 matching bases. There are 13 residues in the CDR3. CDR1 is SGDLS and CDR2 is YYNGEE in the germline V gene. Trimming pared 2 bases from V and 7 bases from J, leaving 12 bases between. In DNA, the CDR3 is TGTGCCAGCAGCGTCCGGGAGGGGGTTGAAGCTTTCTTT. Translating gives CASSVREGVEAFF.